This T cell receptor beta chain came from a study of T cell changes during pregnancy in multiple sclerosis. Germline V gene data show CDR1 as SGDLS and CDR2 as YYNGEE. V dropped 3 bases and J dropped 5; count of bases not matched to a gene: 3. This CDR3 has 14 amino acids. Data came from immunoSEQ multiplex PCR; TCRdb stores just in-frame clones and leaves some out. The sample yields about 61,000 clones, about 93% seen once. The chain has TRBV9 and TRBJ1-4; 8 bases agree with TRBD1. Sequencing was performed on CD8+ T cells from peripheral blood mononuclear cells, taken in the third trimester of pregnancy. This TCR derives from a female donor with multiple sclerosis, enrolled in a pregnancy study. The CDR3 sequence: CASSATGGNEKLFF. The DNA of the CDR3 is TGTGCCAGCAGCGCCACAGGGGGGAATGAAAAACTGTTTTTT.